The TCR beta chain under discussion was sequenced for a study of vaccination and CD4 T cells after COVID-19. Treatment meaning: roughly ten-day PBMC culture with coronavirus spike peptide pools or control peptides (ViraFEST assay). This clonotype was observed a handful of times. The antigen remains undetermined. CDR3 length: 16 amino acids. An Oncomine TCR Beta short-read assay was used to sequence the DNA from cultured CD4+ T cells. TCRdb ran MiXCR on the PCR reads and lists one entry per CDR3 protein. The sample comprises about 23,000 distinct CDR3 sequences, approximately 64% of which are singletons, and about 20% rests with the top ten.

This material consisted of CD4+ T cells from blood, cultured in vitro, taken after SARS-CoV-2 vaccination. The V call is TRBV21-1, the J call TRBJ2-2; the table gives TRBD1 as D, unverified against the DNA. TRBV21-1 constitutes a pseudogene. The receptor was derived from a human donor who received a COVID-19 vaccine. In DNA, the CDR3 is TGTGCCAGCAGCCTCAACCCGGGACAGTACACCGGGGAGCTGTTTTTT. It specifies CASSLNPGQYTGELFF.